Listed here are 24 T cell receptor beta chains from one sample, sequenced in a study of identical twins. MiXCR, run by TCRdb on the 5' RACE reads, gives a single entry per CDR3 protein. The sample gives 690,000 or so distinct CDR3 sequences, over 5% of which show up once; around 2% is in the top ten. Sequences were obtained from naive T cells sorted from blood. These receptors originate from a man aged 18 to 30 in good health.

This clonotype has ten or more counts. V and J are TRBV19 and TRBJ2-1; a weak D match, TRBD1 (6 bases). Germline CDR1 LNHDA, CDR2 SQIVND (reference sequence). This CDR3 comprises 20 residues. V lost 7 bases to trimming and J lost 4 bases, with 32 bases between them. DNA of the CDR3: TGTGCCAGTACCAATCCCCCTAAACAGGGTGGGCTCGCGGGTTACAATGAGCAGTTCTTC. Translating gives CASTNPPKQGGLAGYNEQFF.

This clonotype was observed a handful of times. The gene calls are TRBV7-2 and TRBJ2-7; 7 bases are shared with TRBD2. With V trimmed by 1 base and J by 2 bases, 2 bases remained unmatched. The CDR3 is 14 residues long. Per the germline V gene, CDR1 is SGHTA and CDR2 is FQGNSA. DNA for the CDR3: TGTGCCAGCAGCTTAGTGCGGGAGACCTACGAGCAGTACTTC. As protein: CASSLVRETYEQYF. The full variable domain, rest sourced from reference TRBV7-2 and TRBJ2-7, is GAGVSQSPSNKVTEKGKDVELRCDPISGHTALYWYRQSLGQGLEFLIYFQGNSAPDKSGLPSDRFSAERTGGSVSTLTIQRTQQEDSAVYLCASSLVRETYEQYFGPGTRLTVT.

The V call is TRBV30, the J call TRBJ2-7; D might be TRBD1 (5 bases). V was clipped by 1 base and J by 0 bases, with 13 bases between them. The CDR3 spans 15 residues. Germline V gene lookup returns CDR1 GTSNPN and CDR2 SVGIG (reference sequence). The CDR3 loop reads CAWSGNRQSSYEQYF. For the CDR3, the DNA is TGTGCCTGGAGTGGAAACAGGCAGAGCTCCTACGAGCAGTACTTC.

This clonotype occurred a few times. The chain is built from TRBV7-6 and TRBJ2-2, with TRBD2 identical over 8 bases. Germline CDR1 is SGHVS and CDR2 is FNYEAQ. V lost 1 base to trimming and J lost 7 bases; unmatched junction nucleotides: 8. This CDR3 comprises 16 residues. The CDR3 DNA reads TGTGCCAGCAGCTTAGGCGGTAGCGGGATCGACGGGGAGCTGTTTTTT. It is translated as CASSLGGSGIDGELFF.

Ten or more counts support this clonotype. The chain carries TRBV5-1 and TRBJ2-1, with a possible D match to TRBD1 (5 bases). This CDR3 is 15 amino acids long. CDR1 and CDR2 from the germline V gene are SGHRS and YFSETQ. V gave up 0 bases and J gave up 6 bases, with 13 bases separating them. The CDR3 protein is CASSLVFRDGNEQFF. The CDR3 nucleotides are TGCGCCAGCAGCTTGGTCTTCAGGGATGGCAATGAGCAGTTCTTC.

This clonotype came up many times. The chain combines TRBV6-2 or TRBV6-3 with TRBJ2-5; possible D gene TRBD2, 6 bases. This CDR3 is built from 15 residues. Germline V lookup: CDR1 MNHEY, CDR2 SVGEGT. Trimming shortened V by 5 bases and J by 0 bases, and 13 bases separated the two germline ends. In DNA form, the CDR3 reads TGTGCCAGCAGTCTTGGCGGGGCCTACCAAGAGACCCAGTACTTC. Translated, it gives CASSLGGAYQETQYF.

This chain joins TRBV30 and TRBJ2-1, with 8 bases matching TRBD2. The CDR3 length is 15 residues. Germline CDR1 GTSNPN, CDR2 SVGIG (reference sequence). Unmatched junction bases numbered 15, after V lost 4 bases and J lost 10 bases. The CDR3 protein is CAWIQPGLGLREQFF. Written as DNA, the CDR3 is TGTGCCTGGATACAACCGGGACTAGGATTGAGGGAGCAGTTCTTC. Filled out from reference TRBV30 and TRBJ2-1, the complete variable domain reads SQTIHQWPATLVQPVGSPLSLECTVEGTSNPNLYWYRQAAGRGLQLLFYSVGIGQISSEVPQNLSASRPQDRQFILSSKKLLLSDSGFYLCAWIQPGLGLREQFFGPGTRLTVL.

This clonotype came up many times. The CDR3 coding sequence is TGTGCCAGCAGCTTGAGGGCTTTCAATGAGCAGTTCTTC. Translation: CASSLRAFNEQFF. The chain has TRBV7-2 and TRBJ2-1; tentatively, D is TRBD2 (5 bases). V was trimmed by 3 bases and J by 6 bases, leaving 9 bases between them. Germline V lookup: CDR1 SGHTA, CDR2 FQGNSA. The CDR3 length is 13 residues.

V gene TRBV4-2 combines with J gene TRBJ2-7; 14 bases are shared with TRBD2. Unmatched junction bases numbered 7, after V lost 4 bases and J lost 5 bases. CDR3 size: 16 residues. Germline loops: CDR1 LGHNA, CDR2 YNFKEQ. The CDR3 region has the DNA TGTGCCAGCAGCCCGACTAGCGGGAGGGCCGGAGACGAGCAGTACTTC. Translating it yields CASSPTSGRAGDEQYF.

This clonotype was seen at least ten times. V and J are TRBV20-1 and TRBJ1-4, with D possibly matching TRBD1 (6 bases). Germline V CDR1 and CDR2: DFQATT, SNEGSKA (reference sequence). V lost 4 bases, J lost 0 bases, and 12 bases lay in between. The CDR3 runs 15 residues. The chain's CDR3 is CSATSDRTTNEKLFF. The CDR3 nucleotides are TGCAGTGCTACCTCTGACAGGACAACTAATGAAAAACTGTTTTTT.

CDR3 sequence reads: CSAGNRVREAKNIQYF. The DNA of the CDR3 is TGCAGTGCTGGGAACAGGGTTCGGGAGGCCAAAAACATTCAGTACTTC. The chain links TRBV20-1 to TRBJ2-4; D may match TRBD1 or TRBD2 (6 bases each). Trimming removed 5 bases from V and 1 base from J, with 18 bases in between. This CDR3 comprises 16 residues. Germline lookup yields CDR1 DFQATT and CDR2 SNEGSKA (reference sequence).

This chain uses TRBV9 with TRBJ2-3, with 7 bases identical to TRBD2. With V trimmed by 1 base and J by 4 bases, 9 bases remained unmatched. The germline V gene encodes CDR1 SGDLS and CDR2 YYNGEE. The CDR3 is 16 amino acids. CDR3 protein: CASSVTFSGGADTQYF. CDR3 nucleotide sequence: TGTGCCAGCAGCGTAACGTTCTCGGGGGGAGCAGATACGCAGTATTTT.

The chain has TRBV11-2 and TRBJ2-3; unclear D gene. The CDR3 is made up of 15 amino acids. Trimming shortened V by 0 bases and J by 5 bases, and 12 bases separated the two germline ends. Germline CDR1 and CDR2: SGHAT and FQNNGV. The DNA for the CDR3 is TGTGCCAGCAGCTTAGAGGCCGGGTCCAGAGATACGCAGTATTTT. Translated: CASSLEAGSRDTQYF.

This rearrangement joins TRBV21-1 to TRBJ1-2; the table's D call TRBD1 went unverified against the DNA. TRBV21-1 is labeled a pseudogene. CDR3 length equals 20 residues. The CDR3 sequence is CASSKRAPGTGAPSNYGYTF. In DNA, the CDR3 is TGTGCCAGCAGCAAAAGGGCCCCCGGGACAGGGGCACCCTCTAACTATGGCTACACCTTC.

V is TRBV7-9 and J is TRBJ2-5; 8 bases match TRBD2. The J segment lost 3 bases and the V segment lost 4 bases, leaving 10 bases of the junction unmatched. The CDR3 extends over 16 amino acids. The germline V gene encodes CDR1 SEHNR and CDR2 FQNEAQ (reference sequence). CDR3 nucleotides: TGTGCCAGCAGCTCCGCGGCTAGCGGGTTAAAAGAGACCCAGTACTTC. The encoded protein is CASSSAASGLKETQYF. The full variable domain, with the rest looked up from reference TRBV7-9 and TRBJ2-5, is DTGVSQNPRHKITKRGQNVTFRCDPISEHNRLYWYRQTLGQGPEFLTYFQNEAQLEKSRLLSDRFSAERPKGSFSTLEIQRTEQGDSAMYLCASSSAASGLKETQYFGPGTRLLVL.

This clonotype was picked up many times. This chain connects TRBV7-9 to TRBJ2-2; D uncertain. This CDR3 has 11 residues. Germline-derived CDR1 and CDR2 are SEHNR and FQNEAQ (reference sequence). V was pared by 10 bases and J by 4 bases, with 7 bases between. CDR3: CATWGTGELFF. Here the CDR3 DNA reads TGTGCCACCTGGGGCACCGGGGAGCTGTTTTTT.

V usage is TRBV24-1 and J usage is TRBJ2-3, with D perhaps being TRBD1 or TRBD2 (5 bases each). Trimming cost V 7 bases and J 5 bases, with 18 bases left between them. This CDR3 region has 15 residues. Germline V gene data show CDR1 as KGHDR and CDR2 as SFDVKD. In nucleotides, the CDR3 is TGTGCCACCAGCGGGACCCCCGGGGCCCGAGATACGCAGTATTTT. Protein product: CATSGTPGARDTQYF.

The rearrangement uses TRBV9 and TRBJ2-1, with 10 bases identical to TRBD2. CDR1 is SGDLS and CDR2 is YYNGEE in the germline V gene. CDR3 size: 17 residues. V dropped 3 bases and J dropped 3; count of bases not matched to a gene: 9. The CDR3 spells CASSDHPSGGYYNEQFF. In DNA form, the CDR3 reads TGTGCCAGCAGCGACCACCCTAGCGGGGGATACTACAATGAGCAGTTCTTC.

This clonotype was recorded many times. The J gene is TRBJ1-4, the V gene TRBV20-1; weak D call: TRBD1 (5 bases). Trimming pared 6 bases from V and 4 bases from J, leaving 15 bases between. The germline gives CDR1 DFQATT, CDR2 SNEGSKA (reference sequence). The CDR3 contains 14 residues. The CDR3 DNA is TGCAGTGCCCCGGAGGGCAGGGTTAATGAAAAACTGTTTTTT. Translation gives CSAPEGRVNEKLFF.

This clonotype appeared many times. The rearrangement uses TRBV5-5 and TRBJ2-5, with D maybe TRBD1 (6 bases). The germline CDR1 and CDR2 sequences are SGHKS and YYEKEE (reference sequence). V gave up 1 base and J gave up 1 base, with 11 bases separating them. The CDR3 sequence is 15 residues long. The CDR3 coding sequence is TGTGCCAGCAGCTTGAGGCAGGGGATCCAAGAGACCCAGTACTTC. Its protein is CASSLRQGIQETQYF.

In its sample, this clonotype was seen a few times. The V call is TRBV6-2 or TRBV6-3, the J call TRBJ2-2; no reliable D call. Trimming pared 6 bases from V and 6 bases from J, leaving 8 bases between. CDR3 length equals 12 residues. Germline V gene sequence: CDR1 MNHEY, CDR2 SVGEGT. CDR3 amino acids: CASRTAPGELFF. As DNA, the CDR3 is TGTGCCAGCAGGACCGCCCCCGGGGAGCTGTTTTTT.

This clonotype was seen at least ten times. The chain combines TRBV4-2 with TRBJ1-2; no clear D. The CDR3 runs 14 residues. Germline loops: CDR1 LGHNA, CDR2 YNFKEQ. The V end lost 0 bases, the J end lost 4 bases, and 9 bases lay between the germline ends. The CDR3 spells CASSQEVPSYGYTF. CDR3 bases: TGTGCCAGCAGCCAAGAGGTCCCTTCCTATGGCTACACCTTC.

This clonotype appeared many times. The rearrangement uses TRBV6-1 and TRBJ2-2; D might be TRBD1 or TRBD2, each matching 5 bases. Germline V gene sequence: CDR1 MNHNS, CDR2 SASEGT. This CDR3 has 16 residues. Trimming pared 7 bases from V and 4 bases from J, leaving 19 bases between. The CDR3 nucleotides are TGTGCCAGCAAAATGGCTTTCGGGACCGGCACCGGGGAGCTGTTTTTT. It specifies CASKMAFGTGTGELFF.

This clonotype was detected ten times or more. The chain carries TRBV10-3 and TRBJ2-2; weak D call: TRBD2 (5 bases). Germline loops: CDR1 ENHRY, CDR2 SYGVKD. The length of the CDR3 is 16 residues. Trimming shortened V by 0 bases and J by 4 bases, and 12 bases separated the two germline ends. Here the CDR3 DNA reads TGTGCCATCAGTGAGTCGACCGGGGTGAGCACCGGGGAGCTGTTTTTT. This translates into CAISESTGVSTGELFF.